This TCR beta chain was documented in a study of shared clonotypes between healthy human individuals (dated by TCRdb to the early 2020s). Looking at the study overall: Three men and a couple of women, aged 18 to 49 years, made up the cohort. Libraries were prepared and TCR repertoires were sequenced by different laboratories using diverse techniques, in order to increase sequencing depth and limit assay-specific biases. For each donor, CD4 naive and CD4 memory were each given three plates, CD8 naive was given two plates, and CD8 memory was given one plate. Between about 0.8 and 9.5 billion PBMCs per donor were obtained by leukapheresis. To estimate repertoire size and how much clonotype sharing occurs between individuals, the study deeply sequenced the blood TCR repertoires of roughly 5 healthy adults. Results and caveats for the whole study, not just this receptor: When a few donors were compared, the shared fraction of clonotypes was approximately 5% for naive CD4, approximately 3.5% for naive CD8, about 2.5% for memory CD4, and around 0.4% for memory CD8. Only blood was sampled, and tissue TCR repertoires likely differ from those in blood. Clonotypes shared by all four sorted-subset donors showed higher generation probabilities than non-shared clonotypes. Even with the large sequencing depth, rarefaction of the sorted-subset datasets indicated that sequencing was incomplete. Pairwise subsampling indicated that sequencing depth was expected to affect the degree of clonotype sharing among donors. Estimated clonotype richness was generally larger for naive than for memory subsets. Because the study included only a small number of donors, the genetic and exposure-history diversity represented was limited.

Healthy HIV-negative adults with no recently reported acute infections or vaccinations were included as donors. Every donor was a Caucasian adult residing in Nashville, Tennessee, USA. CD4+ T cells were enriched by magnetic negative selection, after which naive cells were positively selected on CD45RA and the negative fraction was taken as the memory subset. After blood collection by leukapheresis, PBMCs were isolated using Ficoll-Histopaque density gradient centrifugation and then cryopreserved in the vapor phase of liquid nitrogen. Purity and quantity of every magnetically sorted T cell population were checked by analytical flow cytometry. Each sorted fraction had its genomic DNA isolated and then quantified by UV absorbance on a Nanodrop 2000c. Using the deep immunoSEQ assay, multiplex PCR amplified TCR CDR3 regions from genomic DNA. Genomic DNA extracted from each cell subset was distributed evenly over all wells of several immunoSEQ 96-well plates, and each plate served as one replicate. For sorted subsets, approximately 200 ng of genomic DNA, equivalent to 25,000 to 35,000 T cell genomes, went into each replicate PCR. The purified libraries were quantified using a Qubit 3.0 fluorometer, sized with a Bioanalyzer 2100, and then quantified again using the KAPA Library Quantification kit. Each immunoSEQ 96-well plate was sequenced on its own single-read 150-cycle Illumina NextSeq 550 flow cell. From the authors' description of their analysis: The immunoSEQ output contained only junctional sequences without quality scores, so filtering could not match that applied to full-length reads. Sequences were annotated with PyIR, a Python wrapper for IgBLAST v1.9, and V/J genes and CDR3 were assigned using IMGT germline references. Reads with weak V/J assignments (E-value above 1e-6), missing CDR3, stop codons, out-of-frame junctions, or ambiguous translated residues were removed. V3J clonotypes were defined as sequences sharing the same inferred V gene, J gene, and CDR3 amino acid sequence. Percentage overlap between repertoires was computed as shared unique clonotypes divided by the size of the smaller repertoire. RTK rarefaction, the Chao1 estimator, and Recon v2.1 estimates of unobserved clonotypes were used to assess repertoire richness. OLGA was used to compute generation probabilities for all TCRbeta clonotypes that the gDNA method yielded from several donors. TCRdb provides this immuneACCESS table in a form limited to in-frame rearrangements. Some clones are lacking; in checked studies, under half of them reflect an unresolved V gene, and why the rest are absent is not known. The DNA was the basis for D and trimming; V, J and clone size are from that table. A total of 2 million to 2.5 million clones appear in this sample, more than 80% of them only once. The ten largest clones take up 0.35% to 0.45% of the sample.

As concerns this clone: Its target antigen remains unknown. No much larger clone is present one base from it, and per-base qualities are unavailable.

Looking up the germline V gene yields CDR1 KGHSH and CDR2 LQKENI. The CDR3 runs 14 amino acids, cysteine and phenylalanine included. Only the CDR3 DNA is retained, 42 bases long and in frame from the first base. Trimming at the junction amounts to 3 bases on V and 6 bases on J, and the germline ends lie 14 bases apart. Sequencing was performed on naive CD4+ T cells from PBMCs. The intended sense of this specimen's cell subset or site label: CD45RA+ positively selected. This receptor was taken from a man aged 18 to 30 in good health. Some clones in this sample may be carry-over from other donors' samples. The chain employs TRBV18 and TRBJ1-2, with the identity of the D gene unclear. This receptor has the CDR3 CASSPMGEGDGYTF. Read as DNA, the sequence is TGTGCCAGCTCACCTATGGGAGAGGGAGATGGCTACACCTTC.